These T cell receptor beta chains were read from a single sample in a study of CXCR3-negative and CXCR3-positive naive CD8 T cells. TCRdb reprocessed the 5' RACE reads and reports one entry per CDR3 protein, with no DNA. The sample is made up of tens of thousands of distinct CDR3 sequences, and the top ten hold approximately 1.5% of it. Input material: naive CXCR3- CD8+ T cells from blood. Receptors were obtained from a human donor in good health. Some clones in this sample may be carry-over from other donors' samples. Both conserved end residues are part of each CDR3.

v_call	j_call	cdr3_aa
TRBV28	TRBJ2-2	CASSPRTSGVGGELFF
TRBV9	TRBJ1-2	CASSVFRQGNYGYTF
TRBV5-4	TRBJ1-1	CASSLDRVDTEAFF
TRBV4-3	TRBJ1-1	CASSQVGSLMASTEAFF
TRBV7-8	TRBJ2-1	CASSLGGGRGYNEQFF
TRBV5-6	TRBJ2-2	CASTLARDNTGELFF
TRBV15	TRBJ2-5	CATSSPPRQTFTQETQYF
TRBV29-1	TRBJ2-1	CSARQGNYNEQFF
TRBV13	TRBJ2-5	CASSPQTGIYQETQYF
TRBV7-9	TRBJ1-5	CASSLAGLGNQPQHF
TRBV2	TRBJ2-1	CASPLGGLDEQFF
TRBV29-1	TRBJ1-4	CSVGHGGGGEKLFF
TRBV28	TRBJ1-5	CASIGNTLTVSNQPQHF
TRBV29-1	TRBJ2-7	CSGRDRAYEQYF
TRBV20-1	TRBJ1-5	CSAQDGVNQPQHF
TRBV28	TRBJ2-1	CASTSGTDYNEQFF
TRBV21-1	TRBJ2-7	CASSKFSGRRGPSTEQYF
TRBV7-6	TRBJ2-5	CASSLGTGQETQHF